This note documents a single T cell receptor beta chain sequence. The antigen is not known. These data belong to a study of cytomegalovirus exposure and HLA in healthy donors. Overall study results and limits: On later analysis, the bulk of CMV-associated TCR beta chains appeared to be HLA-restricted. A later analysis reportedly found fewer N-insertions in an Asian-associated ancestry cluster than the roughly 730-donor mean.

The ends lost 5 bases at V and 3 bases at J; junction bases unmatched: 13. Germline V lookup: CDR1 SGHTA, CDR2 FQGTGA. CDR3 length: 18 residues. It was with 60 Vbeta and 13 Jbeta primers that the PCR ran. This table comes from immunoSEQ multiplex PCR, and its TCRdb copy is limited to in-frame clones, with some not included. The sample has 150,000 to 200,000 clones; roughly an eighth are singletons. The sequence was collected from a man aged 45-65 years in good health and CMV-seropositive. The rearrangement links TRBV7-3 to TRBJ1-3; 10 positions match TRBD1. The sequenced sample consisted of PBMCs. The CDR3 DNA sequence: TGTGCCAGCAGCCTAGTTGGGACAGGGGCTTCTTGTGGAAACACCATATATTTT. Translated: CASSLVGTGASCGNTIYF. Looking up the rest from reference TRBV7-3 and TRBJ1-3 gives the full variable domain: GAGVSQTPSNKVTEKGKYVELRCDPISGHTALYWYRQSLGQGPEFLIYFQGTGAADDSGLPNDRFFAVRPEGSVSTLKIQRTERGDSAVYLCASSLVGTGASCGNTIYFGEGSWLTVV.